This T cell receptor beta chain was captured in a study of shared clonotypes between healthy human individuals. General observations from the study: For naive CD4 cells, approximately 4.7% of clonotypes were shared across a handful of donors. Only blood was sampled, and tissue TCR repertoires likely differ from blood ones. Compared with clonotypes that all four donors shared, non-shared clonotypes had lower generation probabilities.

Germline loops: CDR1 MNHEY, CDR2 SMNVEV (reference sequence). CDR3 length: 17 amino acids. V shed 8 bases, J shed 0 bases, and the junction held 13 bases outside the gene matches. Every subset had its genomic DNA shared out evenly among several immunoSEQ plates. Sequencing was performed with immunoSEQ multiplex PCR; in TCRdb, only in-frame clones are kept and a portion is missing. The sample has around 1.6 million clones, around 98% seen once. With regard to this clone: Its antigen remains unknown.

Sequenced sample: naive CD4+ T cells sorted from blood. Subset specified: CD45RA+ positively selected. The sequence came from a man aged 30 to 45 in good health. This chain uses TRBV27 with TRBJ1-1; TRBD1 matches 9 bases. The CDR3 here is CASSRRGTGNMNTEAFF. Here the CDR3 DNA reads TGTGCCAGCTCTAGGAGGGGGACAGGGAACATGAACACTGAAGCTTTCTTT.